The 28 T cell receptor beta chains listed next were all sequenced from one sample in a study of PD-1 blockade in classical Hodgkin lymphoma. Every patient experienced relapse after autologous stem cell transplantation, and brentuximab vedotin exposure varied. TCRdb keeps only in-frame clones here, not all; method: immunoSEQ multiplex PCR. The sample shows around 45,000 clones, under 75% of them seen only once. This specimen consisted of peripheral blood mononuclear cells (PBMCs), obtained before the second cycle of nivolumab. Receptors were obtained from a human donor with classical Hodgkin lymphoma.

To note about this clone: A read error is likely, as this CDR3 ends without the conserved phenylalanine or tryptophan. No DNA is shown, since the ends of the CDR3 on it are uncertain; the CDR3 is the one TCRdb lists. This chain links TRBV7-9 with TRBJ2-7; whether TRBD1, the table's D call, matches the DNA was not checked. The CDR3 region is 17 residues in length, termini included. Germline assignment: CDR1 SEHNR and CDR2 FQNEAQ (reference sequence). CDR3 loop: CASSPPRPGQGPLGVNL.

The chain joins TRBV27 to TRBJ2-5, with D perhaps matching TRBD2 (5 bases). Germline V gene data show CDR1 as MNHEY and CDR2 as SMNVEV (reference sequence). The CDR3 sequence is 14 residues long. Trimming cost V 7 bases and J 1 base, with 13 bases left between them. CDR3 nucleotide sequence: TGTGCCAGCAAATCTTACGGGGTCCAAGAGACCCAGTACTTC. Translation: CASKSYGVQETQYF.

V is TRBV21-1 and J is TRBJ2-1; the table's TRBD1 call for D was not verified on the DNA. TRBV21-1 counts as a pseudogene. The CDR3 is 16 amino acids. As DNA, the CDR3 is TGTGCCAGCAGCAAAAGTAGGCAGGGAACCTACAATGAGCAGTTCTTC. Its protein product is CASSKSRQGTYNEQFF.

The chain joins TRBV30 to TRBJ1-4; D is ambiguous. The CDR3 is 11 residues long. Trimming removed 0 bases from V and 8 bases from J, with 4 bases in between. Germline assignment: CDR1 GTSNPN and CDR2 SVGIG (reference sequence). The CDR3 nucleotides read TGTGCCTGGAGTGTCAGGGAAAAACTGTTTTTT. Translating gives CAWSVREKLFF.

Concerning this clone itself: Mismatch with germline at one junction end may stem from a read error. CDR3 sequence reads: CASSPTGGGIQKTQYF. The CDR3 nucleotides read TGTGCCAGCAGCCCTACAGGGGGCGGAATCCAAAAGACCCAGTACTTC. The chain employs TRBV14 and TRBJ2-5; 9 nucleotides line up with TRBD1. This CDR3 comprises 16 residues. Germline V gene lookup returns CDR1 SGHDN and CDR2 FVKESK. Full variable domain (missing parts from reference TRBV14 and TRBJ2-5): EAGVTQFPSHSVIEKGQTVTLRCDPISGHDNLYWYRRVMGKEIKFLLHFVKESKQDESGMPNNRFLAERTGGTYSTLKVQPAELEDSGVYFCASSPTGGGIQKTQYFGPGTRLLVL.

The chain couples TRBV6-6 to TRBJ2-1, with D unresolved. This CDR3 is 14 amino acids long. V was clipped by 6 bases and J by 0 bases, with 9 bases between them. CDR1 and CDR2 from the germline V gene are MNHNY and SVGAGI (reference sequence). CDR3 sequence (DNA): TGTGCCAGCAGACAGAGGAGCTCCTACAATGAGCAGTTCTTC. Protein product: CASRQRSSYNEQFF.

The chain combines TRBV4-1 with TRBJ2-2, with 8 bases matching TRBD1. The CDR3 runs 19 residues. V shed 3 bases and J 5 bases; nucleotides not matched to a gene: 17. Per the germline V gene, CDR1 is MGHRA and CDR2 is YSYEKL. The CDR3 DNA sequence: TGCGCCAGCAGCCAGCCCCTCGGACAGGGAACTGTTGTAACCGGGGAGCTGTTTTTT. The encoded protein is CASSQPLGQGTVVTGELFF.

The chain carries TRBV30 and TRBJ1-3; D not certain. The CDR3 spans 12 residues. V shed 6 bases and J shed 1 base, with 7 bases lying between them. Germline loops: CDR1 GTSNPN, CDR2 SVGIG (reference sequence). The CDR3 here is CACWRSGNTIYF. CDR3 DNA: TGTGCCTGCTGGAGGTCTGGAAACACCATATATTTT.

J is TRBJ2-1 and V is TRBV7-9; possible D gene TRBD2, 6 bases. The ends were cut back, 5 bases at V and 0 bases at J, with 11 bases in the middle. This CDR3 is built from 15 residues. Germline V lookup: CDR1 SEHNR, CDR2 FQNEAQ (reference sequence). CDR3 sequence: CASSPRGSSYNEQFF. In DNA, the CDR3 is TGTGCCAGCAGCCCCCGGGGGAGCTCCTACAATGAGCAGTTCTTC.

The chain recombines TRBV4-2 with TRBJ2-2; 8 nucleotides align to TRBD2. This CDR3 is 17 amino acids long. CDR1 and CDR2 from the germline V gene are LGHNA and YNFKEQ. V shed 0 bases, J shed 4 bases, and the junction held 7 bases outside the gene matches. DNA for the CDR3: TGTGCCAGCAGCCAAGAAGAGCGGGGGTCGGGCACCGGGGAGCTGTTTTTT. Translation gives CASSQEERGSGTGELFF.

CDR3 sequence reads: CAISEAAEGYGYTF. The DNA for the CDR3 is TGTGCCATCAGTGAAGCGGCAGAGGGCTATGGCTACACCTTC. The V gene is TRBV10-3, the J gene TRBJ1-2, with unresolved D. Between the trimmed V and J ends, which lost 3 bases and 4 bases, there was a span of 12 bases. CDR3 size: 14 residues. Germline V gene data show CDR1 as ENHRY and CDR2 as SYGVKD.

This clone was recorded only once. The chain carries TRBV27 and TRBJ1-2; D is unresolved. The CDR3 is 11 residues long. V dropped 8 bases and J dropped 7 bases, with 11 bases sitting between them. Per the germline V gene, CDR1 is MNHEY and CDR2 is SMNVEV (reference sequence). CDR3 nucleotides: TGTGCCAGCCTCAATCTCGGTGGCTACACCTTC. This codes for CASLNLGGYTF.

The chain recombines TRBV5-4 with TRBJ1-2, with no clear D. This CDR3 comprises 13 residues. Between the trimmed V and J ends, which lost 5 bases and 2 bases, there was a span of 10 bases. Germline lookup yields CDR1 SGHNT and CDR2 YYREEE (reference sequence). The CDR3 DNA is TGTGCCAGCAGGTTCCGGGGAAACTATGGCTACACCTTC. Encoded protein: CASRFRGNYGYTF.

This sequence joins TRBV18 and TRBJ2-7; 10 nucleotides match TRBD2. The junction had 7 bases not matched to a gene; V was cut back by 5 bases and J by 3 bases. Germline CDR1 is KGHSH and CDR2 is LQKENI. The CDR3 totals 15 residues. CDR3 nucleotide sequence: TGTGCCAGCTCATCCTATACTAGCGGGGTCTACGAGCAGTACTTC. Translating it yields CASSSYTSGVYEQYF.

The CDR3 loop is CASFSGSYEQYF. DNA for the CDR3: TGTGCCAGTTTTAGCGGGAGCTACGAGCAGTACTTC. The V call is TRBV6-5, the J call TRBJ2-7, with 9 bases aligning to TRBD2. Germline V gene data show CDR1 as MNHEY and CDR2 as SVGAGI. The V and J ends lost 9 bases and 3 bases, in that order; junction bases with no gene match: 3. This CDR3 region has 12 residues.

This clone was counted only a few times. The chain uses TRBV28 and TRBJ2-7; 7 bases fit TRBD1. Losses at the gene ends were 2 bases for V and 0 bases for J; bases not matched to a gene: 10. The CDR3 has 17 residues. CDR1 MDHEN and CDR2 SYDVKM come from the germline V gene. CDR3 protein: CASSLNLFSGGSYEQYF. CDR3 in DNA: TGTGCCAGCAGTTTAAACTTATTCTCAGGGGGCTCCTACGAGCAGTACTTC.

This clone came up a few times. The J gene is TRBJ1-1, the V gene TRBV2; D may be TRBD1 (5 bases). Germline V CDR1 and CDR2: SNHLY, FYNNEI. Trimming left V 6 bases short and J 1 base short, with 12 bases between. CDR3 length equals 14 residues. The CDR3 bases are TGTGCCAGCAGAGACGACAGCCCGAACACTGAAGCTTTCTTT. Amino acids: CASRDDSPNTEAFF.

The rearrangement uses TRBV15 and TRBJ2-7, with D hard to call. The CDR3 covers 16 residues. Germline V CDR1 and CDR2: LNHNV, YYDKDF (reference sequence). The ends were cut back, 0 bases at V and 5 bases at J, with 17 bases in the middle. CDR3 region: CATSRDRVGPEDEQYF. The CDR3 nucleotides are TGTGCCACCAGCAGAGATCGGGTCGGGCCCGAGGACGAGCAGTACTTC.

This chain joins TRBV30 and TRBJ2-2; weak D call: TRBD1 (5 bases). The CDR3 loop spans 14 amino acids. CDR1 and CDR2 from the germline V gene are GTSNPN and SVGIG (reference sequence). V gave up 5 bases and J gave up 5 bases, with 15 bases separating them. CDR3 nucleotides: TGTGCCTGGGGGAAGGGGCACTTTACCGGGGAGCTGTTTTTT. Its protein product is CAWGKGHFTGELFF.

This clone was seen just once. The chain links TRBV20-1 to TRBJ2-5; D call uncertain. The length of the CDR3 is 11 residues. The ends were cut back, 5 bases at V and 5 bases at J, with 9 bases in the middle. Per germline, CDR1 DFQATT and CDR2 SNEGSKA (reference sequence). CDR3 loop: CSAELGETQYF. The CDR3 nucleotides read TGCAGTGCTGAGCTTGGGGAGACCCAGTACTTC.

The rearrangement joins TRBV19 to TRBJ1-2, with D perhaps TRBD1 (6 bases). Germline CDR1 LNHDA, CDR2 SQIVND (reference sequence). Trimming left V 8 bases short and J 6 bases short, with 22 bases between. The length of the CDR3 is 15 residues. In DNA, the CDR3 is TGTGCCAGTCAAGGCGGGGGGCTCGGTCTAAATGGCTACACCTTC. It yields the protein CASQGGGLGLNGYTF.

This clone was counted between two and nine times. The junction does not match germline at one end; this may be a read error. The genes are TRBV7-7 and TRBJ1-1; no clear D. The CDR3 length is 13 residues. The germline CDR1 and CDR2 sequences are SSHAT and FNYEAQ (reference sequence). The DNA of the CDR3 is TGTGCTAGCAGCTACGGCGAGGTAGCTGAAGCTTTCTTT. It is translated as CASSYGEVAEAFF.

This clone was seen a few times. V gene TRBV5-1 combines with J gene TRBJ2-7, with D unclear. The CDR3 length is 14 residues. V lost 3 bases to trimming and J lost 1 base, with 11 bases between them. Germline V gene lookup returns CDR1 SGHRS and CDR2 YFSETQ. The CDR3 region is CASSSGGRSYEQYF. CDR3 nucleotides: TGCGCCAGCAGCTCGGGCGGTCGGTCCTACGAGCAGTACTTC. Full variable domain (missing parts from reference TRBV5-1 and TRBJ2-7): KAGVTQTPRYLIKTRGQQVTLSCSPISGHRSVSWYQQTPGQGLQFLFEYFSETQRNKGNFPGRFSGRQFSNSRSEMNVSTLELGDSALYLCASSSGGRSYEQYFGPGTRLTVT.

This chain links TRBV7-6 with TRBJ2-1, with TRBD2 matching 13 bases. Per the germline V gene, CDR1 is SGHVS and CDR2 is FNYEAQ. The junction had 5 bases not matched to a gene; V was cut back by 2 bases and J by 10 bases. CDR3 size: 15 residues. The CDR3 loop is CASSLYPGLAGEQFF. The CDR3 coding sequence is TGTGCCAGCAGCTTATATCCGGGACTAGCGGGGGAGCAGTTCTTC.

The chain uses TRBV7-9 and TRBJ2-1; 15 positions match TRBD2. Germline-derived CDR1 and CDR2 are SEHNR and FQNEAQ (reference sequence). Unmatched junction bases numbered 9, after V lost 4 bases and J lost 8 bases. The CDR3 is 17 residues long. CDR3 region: CASSSRTSGGDADEQFF. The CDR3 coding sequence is TGTGCCAGCAGCTCAAGGACTAGCGGGGGGGATGCGGATGAGCAGTTCTTC.

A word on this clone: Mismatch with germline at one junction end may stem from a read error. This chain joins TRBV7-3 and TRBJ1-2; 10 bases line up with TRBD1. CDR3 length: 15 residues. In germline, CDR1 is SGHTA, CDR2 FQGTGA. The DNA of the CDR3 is TGTGCCAGCAGCTTAACATCGGACAGGGGGGCAGCTATATCCTTC. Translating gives CASSLTSDRGAAISF.

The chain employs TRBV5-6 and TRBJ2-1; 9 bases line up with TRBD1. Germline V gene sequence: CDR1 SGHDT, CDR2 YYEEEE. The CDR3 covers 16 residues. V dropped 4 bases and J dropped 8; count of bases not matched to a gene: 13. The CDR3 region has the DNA TGTGCCAGCAGCGACCCCCCGGACAGGGGCGTTCATGAGCAGTTCTTC. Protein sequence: CASSDPPDRGVHEQFF.

CDR3 sequence: CASSIDLGQGANQPQHF. CDR3 nucleotides: TGTGCCAGTAGTATAGATCTGGGACAGGGAGCAAATCAGCCCCAGCATTTT. The V gene is TRBV19, the J gene TRBJ1-5; 9 positions match TRBD1. Germline CDR1 LNHDA, CDR2 SQIVND (reference sequence). V gave up 0 bases and J gave up 4 bases; unmatched junction bases: 7. The CDR3 sequence is 17 residues long.